This T cell receptor beta chain derives from a study of CD8 T cells in Susac syndrome. Sequencing targeted TCR beta in T cells from blood (CD8+ and CD4+). Those who served as multiple sclerosis controls were treatment-naive patients with stable or active relapsing-remitting disease. Reverse transcription of 0.5 to 1 ug RNA was performed with random hexamers. In TCRdb, the immunoSEQ multiplex PCR reads were re-called with MiXCR into one record per CDR3 protein. The sample lists a few hundred thousand distinct CDR3 sequences, 95% occurring once. This CDR3 is built from 15 residues. V gave up 7 bases and J gave up 4 bases; unmatched junction bases: 10.

This chain connects TRBV12-3 or TRBV12-4 to TRBJ2-3, with TRBD2 matching 8 bases. The receptor's source is a human donor with multiple sclerosis. The sequenced material came from CD4+ T cells from PBMCs. The CDR3 here is CASTLTGLGSDTQYF. The CDR3 DNA sequence: TGTGCCAGCACCCTGACGGGACTAGGGTCAGATACGCAGTATTTT.